The rows below give T cell receptor beta chains drawn from one sample of a study of T cell responses to AZD1222 COVID-19 vaccine. Measured with immunoSEQ multiplex PCR; TCRdb has only the in-frame clones, and not every one. The sample holds 120,000 or so clones, 80% to 90% seen once. The sequencing used peripheral blood, collected on day 0 of AZD1222 vaccination. The source of these receptors is an adult in good health. Both conserved end residues are trimmed from each CDR3.

TRBV7-2 | ASSLGAGSRPQH
TRBV14 | ASSPRGAGAGSNEQF
TRBV5-1 | ASSTGQTNTEAF
TRBV2 | ASKETGGFQETQY
TRBV10-3 | AISESGVESYEQY
TRBV28 | ASGGLSLKPPYEQY
TRBV11-1 | ASSFRQGASYNEQF
TRBV7-3 | ASSLGGQGTEAF
TRBV24-1 | ATSAGPKETQY
TRBV3-1/TRBV3-2 | ASSQVSDTQY
TRBV29-1 | SVEERELHNEQF
TRBV28 | ASSIRGATNEKLF
TRBV2 | ASTPTRGSYNEQF
TRBV6-2/TRBV6-3 | ASSSWVIGSSYNEQF
TRBV7-9 | ASSLAGGYGYT
TRBV27 | ASSFRQARKGTEAF
TRBV15 | ATSMEQTYEQY
TRBV6-2/TRBV6-3 | ASSQLGTSGILV
TRBV28 | ASSYGVNQPQH
TRBV24-1 | ATASGHYNEQF
TRBV28 | ASRGRLGGEQY
TRBV4-1 | ATASQTGGREQY
TRBV10-3 | ATTHGVRNTEAF
TRBV5-4 | ASSASVAGVQETQY
TRBV5-8 | ASSRLLVGNQPQH
TRBV28 | ASSLGRQGRLKLPQH
TRBV28 | ASSLTATTYEQY
TRBV5-1 | ASTQTGEDEKLF
TRBV7-9 | ASSPPLRLAKNIQY
TRBV2 | ASRPLGDSNQPQH
TRBV7-6 | ASSLSGGSYDEQF
TRBV7-3 | ASSLEGYNSPLH
TRBV3-1/TRBV3-2 | ASSRSGTSGFYEQY
TRBV3-1/TRBV3-2 | ASSETVAGGLNTDTQY
TRBV28 | ASSLSGVYEQY
TRBV19 | ASSIGQGYEQY
TRBV28 | ASSLSPGFYEQY
TRBV24-1 | ATSFGDYGYT
TRBV5-4 | ASSLAERGSNYGYT